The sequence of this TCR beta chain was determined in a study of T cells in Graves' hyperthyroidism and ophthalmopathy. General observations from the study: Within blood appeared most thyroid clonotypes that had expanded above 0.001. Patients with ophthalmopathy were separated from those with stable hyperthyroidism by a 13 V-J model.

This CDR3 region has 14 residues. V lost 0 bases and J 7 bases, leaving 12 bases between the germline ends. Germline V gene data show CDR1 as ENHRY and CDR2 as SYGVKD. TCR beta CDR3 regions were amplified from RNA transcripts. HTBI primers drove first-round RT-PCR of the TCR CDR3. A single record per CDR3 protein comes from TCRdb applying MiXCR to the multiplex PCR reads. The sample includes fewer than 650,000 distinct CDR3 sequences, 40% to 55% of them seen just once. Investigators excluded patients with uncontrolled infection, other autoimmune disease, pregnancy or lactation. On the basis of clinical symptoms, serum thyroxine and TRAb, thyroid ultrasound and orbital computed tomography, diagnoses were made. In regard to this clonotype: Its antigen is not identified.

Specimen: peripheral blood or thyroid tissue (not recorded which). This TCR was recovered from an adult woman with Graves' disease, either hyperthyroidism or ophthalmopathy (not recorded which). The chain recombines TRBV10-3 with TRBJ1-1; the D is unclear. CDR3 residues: CAISESGRKIEAFF. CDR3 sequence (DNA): TGTGCCATCAGTGAGTCGGGCAGGAAGATTGAAGCTTTCTTT.